The present T cell receptor (beta chain) was sequenced within a study of tumor and adjacent non-tumor tissue in lung cancer. The template was RNA from unsorted bulk tissue. More than 3 cm separated this lung sample from the edge of the tumor. Newly diagnosed lung cancer patients had thoracic surgery in China, August–late 2014, without prior chemotherapy. The germline gives CDR1 MNHNS, CDR2 SASEGT. This CDR3 has 14 amino acids. V was cut by 2 bases and J by 13 bases, with 17 bases left in between. A modified ARM-PCR protocol with three rounds of nested PCR amplified TCRbeta. One entry per CDR3 protein results from TCRdb running MiXCR on the multiplex PCR reads. The repertoire holds 94,000 or so distinct CDR3 sequences, with more than 65% as singletons.

The rearrangement joins TRBV6-1 to TRBJ1-4, with a possible D match to TRBD1 (5 bases). The TCR comes from a woman in her 50s with non-small cell lung cancer. Sequencing input: distant non-tumor lung tissue. As DNA, the CDR3 is TGTGCCAGCAGTGAAAGGCTCTTCCATGGGGGACTGTTTTTT. As protein: CASSERLFHGGLFF.